This paragraph reports one T cell receptor beta chain. Trimming shortened V by 6 bases and J by 0 bases, and 9 bases separated the two germline ends. This CDR3 comprises 15 residues. Germline loops: CDR1 SNHLY, CDR2 FYNNEI. Amplification yielded TCR beta CDR3 regions, with RNA transcripts as the source. The HTBI set primed first-round TCR CDR3 RT-PCR. TCRdb re-derived calls from the multiplex PCR reads in MiXCR, one entry per CDR3 protein. The profile shows more than 300,000 distinct CDR3 sequences, about 18% of them singletons. The sample originates from a study of T cells in Graves' hyperthyroidism and ophthalmopathy. Clinical symptoms, serum thyroxine and TRAb, thyroid ultrasound and orbital computed tomography were used for the diagnoses.

The chain is built from TRBV2 and TRBJ2-6; tentative D call: TRBD1 (5 bases). The sequenced sample consisted of blood. This clonotype was sampled from a man between 18 and 35 years old with Graves' ophthalmopathy. The chain's CDR3 is CASSGRGSGANVLTF. The DNA of the CDR3 is TGTGCCAGCAGCGGAAGGGGCTCTGGGGCCAACGTCCTGACTTTC. The entire variable domain, with the rest obtained from reference TRBV2 and TRBJ2-6, is as follows: EPEVTQTPSHQVTQMGQEVILRCVPISNHLYFYWYRQILGQKVEFLVSFYNNEISEKSEIFDDQFSVERPDGSNFTLKIRSTKLEDSAMYFCASSGRGSGANVLTFGAGSRLTVL.